Below, 13 T cell receptor beta chains from the same sample are listed, as sequenced in a study of blood T cell repertoires in COVID-19. Assay: immunoSEQ multiplex PCR; the TCRdb copy retains only in-frame clones and omits some. The sample contains 190,000 or so clones, over 75% of which appear only once. The sample taken for sequencing was peripheral blood. These receptors originate from a man in his forties or fifties who had recovered from COVID-19.

As regards this clone: The same CDR3 is also encoded by other DNA sequences in this sample. This chain connects TRBV18 to TRBJ1-1; 9 nucleotides line up with TRBD1. J lost 4 bases, V lost 5 bases, and 5 bases had no gene match. CDR1 and CDR2 from the germline V gene are KGHSH and LQKENI. The CDR3 spans 14 residues. Here the CDR3 DNA reads TGTGCCAGCTCATTGACAGGGGGTGGCACTGAAGCTTTCTTT. This encodes CASSLTGGGTEAFF.

This clone came up once. This chain connects TRBV6-4 to TRBJ2-7, with 8 bases matching TRBD2. The J segment lost 5 bases and the V segment lost 0 bases, leaving 18 bases of the junction unmatched. The germline V gene has CDR1 MRHNA and CDR2 SNTAGT. This CDR3 spans 19 amino acids. For the CDR3, the DNA is TGTGCCAGCAGTGACTCGATAGCCCCATTAGCGGGACAATCCCACGAGCAGTACTTC. Amino acid sequence: CASSDSIAPLAGQSHEQYF.

This clone has a single count. The chain is built from TRBV6-1 and TRBJ2-7, with D unresolved. Germline lookup yields CDR1 MNHNS and CDR2 SASEGT. The CDR3 extends over 13 amino acids. Trimming took 3 bases from V and 4 from J, leaving 10 bases between them. CDR3 residues: CASSEGLVYEQYF. The CDR3 DNA sequence: TGTGCCAGCAGTGAGGGCCTTGTGTACGAGCAGTACTTC.

The J gene is TRBJ2-7, the V gene TRBV27, with TRBD1 identical over 7 bases. V shed 5 bases, J shed 6 bases, and the junction held 16 bases outside the gene matches. CDR1 is MNHEY and CDR2 is SMNVEV in the germline V gene (reference sequence). The CDR3 consists of 16 residues. The CDR3 sequence: CASSRIRRDSYFEQYF. Here the CDR3 DNA reads TGTGCCAGCAGTAGAATTCGTCGGGACAGTTATTTCGAGCAGTACTTC.

The chain couples TRBV7-3 to TRBJ2-1; 9 nucleotides line up with TRBD1. Germline CDR1 and CDR2: SGHTA and FQGTGA. The CDR3 sequence is 13 residues long. V trimming: 5 bases; J trimming: 14 bases; junction bases outside the gene matches: 10. The CDR3: CASSLNTGGIEFF. CDR3 DNA: TGTGCCAGCAGCCTCAATACAGGGGGCATAGAGTTCTTC.

The chain is built from TRBV2 and TRBJ2-1; TRBD2 aligns across 10 bases. With 6 bases clipped from V and 6 bases from J, the junction kept 14 bases outside the gene matches. Germline V gene lookup returns CDR1 SNHLY and CDR2 FYNNEI. The length of the CDR3 is 17 residues. This chain's CDR3 is CASRTSVRTSGGNEQFF. CDR3 DNA sequence: TGTGCCAGCAGGACATCGGTCAGGACTAGCGGAGGCAATGAGCAGTTCTTC.

V gene TRBV4-3 combines with J gene TRBJ1-4, with D tentatively TRBD1 (5 bases). From germline, CDR1 is LGHNA and CDR2 YSLEER. The germline V and J ends were trimmed by 3 bases and 4 bases, with 15 bases remaining between them. The CDR3 runs 16 residues. This CDR3 reads CASSHGRTSDNEKLFF. The CDR3, as DNA: TGCGCCAGCAGCCACGGCCGGACATCTGATAATGAAAAACTGTTTTTT.

This clone occurred a few times. The DNA of the CDR3 is TGTGCCAGCAGCCCCTACAGGGGTTCCTACAATGAGCAGTTCTTC. This gives the protein CASSPYRGSYNEQFF. The V gene is TRBV5-6, the J gene TRBJ2-1, with TRBD1 identical over 7 bases. The CDR3 loop spans 15 amino acids. Germline V gene data show CDR1 as SGHDT and CDR2 as YYEEEE. V shed 4 bases and J 1 base; nucleotides not matched to a gene: 5.

CDR3: CASSQRGSGTKDNEQFF. The CDR3 region has the DNA TGCGCCAGCAGCCAAAGAGGGTCCGGGACTAAAGACAATGAGCAGTTCTTC. V usage is TRBV4-1 and J usage is TRBJ2-1; 7 bases align to TRBD2. This CDR3 has 17 amino acids. After removal of 2 bases from V and 5 bases from J, the junction contained 12 bases not matched to a gene. CDR1 and CDR2 (germline): MGHRA, YSYEKL.

The chain recombines TRBV7-2 with TRBJ2-2; TRBD2 agrees at 10 bases. Germline-derived CDR1 and CDR2 are SGHTA and FQGNSA. V shed 6 bases, J shed 5 bases, and the junction held 6 bases outside the gene matches. The CDR3 is made up of 15 amino acids. In DNA, the CDR3 is TGTGCCAGCAGGAAAGCGGGAGGGCCAACCGGGGAGCTGTTTTTT. Translating it yields CASRKAGGPTGELFF.

The chain combines TRBV2 with TRBJ2-5, with a possible D match to TRBD1 (6 bases). Germline-derived CDR1 and CDR2 are SNHLY and FYNNEI. The V gene lost 3 bases and the J gene lost 5 bases, with 10 bases spanning the gap. This CDR3 is built from 13 residues. The chain's CDR3 is CASSDRGLETQYF. As DNA, the CDR3 is TGTGCCAGCAGTGACAGGGGCTTGGAGACCCAGTACTTC.

This rearrangement joins TRBV6-5 to TRBJ2-2, with 9 bases that match TRBD1. There are 14 residues in the CDR3. Looked up from germline, CDR1 is MNHEY and CDR2 is SVGAGI. The V segment lost 5 bases and the J segment 6 bases; nucleotides outside the gene matches: 4. The CDR3 reads CASSPGQGSGELFF. CDR3 nucleotide sequence: TGTGCCAGCAGTCCAGGACAGGGGTCCGGGGAGCTGTTTTTT.

The chain recombines TRBV7-2 with TRBJ2-7, with unresolved D. The V gene's germline CDR1 is SGHTA and CDR2 FQGNSA. The CDR3 has 14 amino acids. V lost 1 base and J lost 0, with 7 bases in between. The CDR3 is CASSLVGSSYEQYF. CDR3 bases: TGTGCCAGCAGCTTAGTGGGCAGCTCCTACGAGCAGTACTTC.